Presented here are 9 T cell receptor beta chains from one specimen sequenced in a study of CD8+CD57+ T cells in acquired aplastic anemia. In patients chosen for sequencing, flow cytometry had shown CD8+CD57+ cell expansion. Genomic DNA served as template for TCR beta VDJ and CDR3 profiling. TCRdb reprocessed the reads via MiXCR and lists one record per CDR3 protein. The data contain 150,000 to 160,000 distinct CDR3 sequences, 52% of them singletons. Sequencing input: sorted CD4+, CD8+, or CD8+CD57+ T cells (not recorded which) from PBMCs. The receptors were sampled from a human donor with aplastic anemia.

With regard to this clonotype: A read error may be the cause here, since a much bigger clone is one base away. The chain employs TRBV5-1 and TRBJ2-2; 7 positions match TRBD1. From germline, CDR1 is SGHRS and CDR2 YFSETQ. The CDR3 runs 16 residues. DNA for the CDR3: TGCGCCAGCAGCTTGGAATACAGGGGTAGCACCGGGAAGCTGTTTTTT. Amino acids: CASSLEYRGSTGKLFF.

This chain connects TRBV7-8 to TRBJ2-7; 9 bases align to TRBD2. V trimming: 5 bases; J trimming: 4 bases; junction bases outside the gene matches: 9. CDR1 is SGHVS, CDR2 FQNEAQ, per germline. The CDR3 has 15 amino acids. CDR3 sequence: CASSPKAGGLYEQYF. The CDR3 DNA sequence: TGTGCCAGCAGCCCCAAGGCGGGGGGGCTGTACGAGCAGTACTTC.

This clonotype was counted many times. The chain carries TRBV5-6 and TRBJ2-1, with a tentative D call TRBD2 (6 bases). Trimming took off 6 bases at V and 6 bases at J, with 10 bases between the two ends. The CDR3 loop spans 12 amino acids. Germline V gene data show CDR1 as SGHDT and CDR2 as YYEEEE. As DNA, the CDR3 is TGTGCCAGCAACCTCGGGGGCAATGAGCAGTTCTTC. Amino acid sequence: CASNLGGNEQFF.

This clonotype has ten or more counts. The chain is built from TRBV6-5 and TRBJ1-2, with a tentative D call TRBD1 (5 bases). Germline V gives CDR1 MNHEY, CDR2 SVGAGI. CDR3 length: 15 amino acids. V was shortened by 0 bases and J by 4 bases, with 12 bases between the two germline ends. CDR3 region: CASSYSIRGIYGYTF. The CDR3 region has the DNA TGTGCCAGCAGTTACTCGATTCGGGGGATCTATGGCTACACCTTC.

A few counts support this clonotype. A much larger clone differs by one base, so this may be a read error. No conserved phenylalanine or tryptophan is present at the end of the CDR3, so a read error is the likely explanation. This rearrangement joins TRBV4-1 to TRBJ1-1, with D uncertain. From germline, CDR1 is MGHRA and CDR2 YSYEKL. The CDR3 sequence is 14 residues long. V was trimmed by 3 bases and J by 1 base, leaving 9 bases between them. The CDR3 nucleotides are TGCGCCAGCAGCCAGCAGGAGGGGAACACTGAAGCTTTCCTT. The encoded protein is CASSQQEGNTEAFL.

The chain employs TRBV29-1 and TRBJ2-7; 7 bases map to TRBD1. The trim removed 6 bases at V and 9 bases at J, leaving 8 bases unmatched. The CDR3 extends over 11 amino acids. CDR1 is SQVTM and CDR2 is ANQGSEA in the germline V gene. The CDR3 coding sequence is TGCAGCGTCACCCGAGGGGGCGGGCAGTACTTC. It codes for CSVTRGGGQYF.

This clonotype was seen many times. The rearrangement uses TRBV6-2 or TRBV6-3 and TRBJ2-1; TRBD1 or TRBD2 may be the D gene (5 bases each). V lost 6 bases to trimming and J lost 2 bases, with 11 bases between them. Germline CDR1 reads MNHEY; CDR2 reads SVGEGT. The CDR3 contains 14 residues. The CDR3 DNA sequence: TGTGCCAGCAGGGGGACGCCTACCTACAATGAGCAGTTCTTC. This sequence encodes CASRGTPTYNEQFF.

This chain joins TRBV3-1 and TRBJ2-1, with 7 bases aligning to TRBD1. CDR1 is LGHDT and CDR2 is YNNKEL in the germline V gene (reference sequence). The CDR3 extends over 18 amino acids. V dropped 0 bases and J dropped 5; count of bases not matched to a gene: 13. DNA for the CDR3: TGTGCCAGCAGCCAAGATGCTCCCGGGACAGAGGAACACAATGAGCAGTTCTTC. Its protein is CASSQDAPGTEEHNEQFF.

The chain joins TRBV20-1 to TRBJ2-1, with TRBD1 matching 9 bases. The CDR3 spans 14 residues. J was trimmed by 5 bases and V by 5 bases; bases with no gene match: 7. CDR1 DFQATT and CDR2 SNEGSKA come from the germline V gene (reference sequence). CDR3 in amino acids: CSAPPGQGHNEQFF. The CDR3 DNA reads TGCAGTGCTCCACCGGGACAGGGTCACAATGAGCAGTTCTTC.